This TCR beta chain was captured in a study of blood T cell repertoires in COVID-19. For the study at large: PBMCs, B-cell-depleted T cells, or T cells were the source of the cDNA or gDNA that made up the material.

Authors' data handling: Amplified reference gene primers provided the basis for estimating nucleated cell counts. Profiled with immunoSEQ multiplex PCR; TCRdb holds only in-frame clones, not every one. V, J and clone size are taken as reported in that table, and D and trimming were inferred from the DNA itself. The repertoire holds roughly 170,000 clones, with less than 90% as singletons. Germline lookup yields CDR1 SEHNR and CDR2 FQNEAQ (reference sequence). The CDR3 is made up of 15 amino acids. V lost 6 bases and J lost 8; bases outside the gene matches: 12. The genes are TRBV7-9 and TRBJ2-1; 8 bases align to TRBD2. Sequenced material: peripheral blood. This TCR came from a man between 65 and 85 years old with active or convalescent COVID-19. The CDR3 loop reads CASRMEAGGAYEQFF. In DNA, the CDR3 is TGTGCCAGCAGGATGGAGGCGGGAGGAGCCTATGAGCAGTTCTTC.